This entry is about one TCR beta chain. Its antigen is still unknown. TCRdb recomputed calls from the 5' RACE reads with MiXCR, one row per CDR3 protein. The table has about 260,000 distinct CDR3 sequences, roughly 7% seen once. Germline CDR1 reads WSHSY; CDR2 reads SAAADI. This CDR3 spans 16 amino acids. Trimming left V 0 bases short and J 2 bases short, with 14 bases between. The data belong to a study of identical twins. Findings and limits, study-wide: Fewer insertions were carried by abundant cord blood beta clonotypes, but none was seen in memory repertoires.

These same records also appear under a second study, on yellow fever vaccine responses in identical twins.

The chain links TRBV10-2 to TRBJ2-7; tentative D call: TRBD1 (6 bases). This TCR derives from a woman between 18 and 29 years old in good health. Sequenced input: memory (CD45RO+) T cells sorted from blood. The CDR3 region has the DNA TGCGCCAGCAGTGAGTCGCGCCTGGGGGCTGCCTACGAGCAGTACTTC. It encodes CASSESRLGAAYEQYF.